This T cell receptor beta chain was recorded in a study of type 1 regulatory T cells. Study-wide context: T-allo10 is a Tr1-enriched, alloantigen-specific CD4 T cell product made in vitro.

In this sample, this clonotype turned up a few times. Its target is not known. MiXCR, applied by TCRdb to the reads, yields one record per CDR3 protein. The repertoire has roughly 71,000 distinct CDR3 sequences, nearly 65% of them found once; the top ten carry 7.6%. The CDR3 spans 14 residues. The ends lost 0 bases at V and 7 bases at J; junction bases unmatched: 7. Germline V CDR1 and CDR2: DFQATT, SNEGSKA (reference sequence). The receptor was isolated from a human donor in good health. Material for sequencing was cultured T cells, either the whole culture or a sorted T cell fraction (not recorded which). Documented subset: Tr1-enriched cell product generated in vitro against host alloantigens. J is TRBJ2-5 and V is TRBV20-1; TRBD2 aligns across 8 bases. Here the CDR3 reads CSARDLPGLGTQYF. The CDR3 DNA sequence: TGCAGTGCTAGAGACCTGCCGGGACTAGGGACCCAGTACTTC.